Below, 29 T cell receptor beta chains from the same sample are listed, as sequenced in a study of CXCR3-negative and CXCR3-positive naive CD8 T cells. The method, 5' RACE with UMI labels, was used to prepare the TRB cDNA libraries. For each CDR3 protein, TCRdb gives one entry from its re-call of the 5' RACE reads, without DNA. The repertoire table contains some 4,900 distinct CDR3 sequences. Input material: naive CXCR3- CD8+ T cells from blood. Subset: CD45RO-CCR7+CD27+CD95- naive CD8+ T cells lacking CXCR3 (TNR3-). Receptors originate from a human donor in good health. Some clones in this sample may be carry-over from other donors' samples.

The chain joins TRBV19 to TRBJ1-2. Germline V gene sequence: CDR1 LNHDA, CDR2 SQIVND (reference sequence). The CDR3 totals 15 residues. The CDR3 region is CAGRIRVTTNYGYTF.

The chain employs TRBV29-1 and TRBJ2-7; TCRdb names TRBD1, which stays unverified in the absence of DNA. Per the germline V gene, CDR1 is SQVTM and CDR2 is ANQGSEA. This CDR3 contains 12 residues. CDR3 residues: CSVSEGGYEQYF.

The CDR3 protein is CASSLAPPDTQYF. The chain links TRBV5-1 to TRBJ2-3. The CDR3 runs to 13 residues. Germline CDR1 is SGHRS and CDR2 is YFSETQ.

The chain joins TRBV7-8 to TRBJ2-1; TCRdb returns TRBD1, unconfirmable since there is no DNA. Looked up from germline, CDR1 is SGHVS and CDR2 is FQNEAQ. This CDR3 comprises 13 residues. CDR3 region: CASNYMGETEQFF.

According to its frequency, this clonotype is large. The chain is built from TRBV6-6 and TRBJ1-5. Germline V gene sequence: CDR1 MNHNY, CDR2 SVGAGI (reference sequence). The CDR3 is made up of 16 amino acids. CDR3 sequence reads: CASSYSGGYSNQPQHF.

The CDR3: CASSLRDRVNEQYF. This chain links TRBV5-1 with TRBJ2-7; TCRdb lists TRBD1, though no DNA is available to test this call. The CDR3 sequence is 14 residues long. The germline gives CDR1 SGHRS, CDR2 YFSETQ.

The genes are TRBV25-1 and TRBJ2-1; the TCRdb D gene call, TRBD2, has no DNA to confirm it. CDR3 length equals 15 residues. Germline assignment: CDR1 MGHDK and CDR2 SYGVNS. Here the CDR3 reads CASSEGTTPYNEQFF.

Its frequency marks this clonotype as medium-sized. The chain employs TRBV4-1 and TRBJ2-7; TCRdb proposes TRBD2, but this gene call is untestable without DNA. CDR1 and CDR2 from the germline V gene are MGHRA and YSYEKL. The CDR3 is 13 residues long. The CDR3 loop reads CASSPVESPEQYF.

This chain uses TRBV7-9 with TRBJ2-7; the D gene TCRdb calls, TRBD1, cannot be checked with no DNA. The CDR3 covers 14 residues. Germline V lookup: CDR1 SEHNR, CDR2 FQNEAQ (reference sequence). The CDR3 loop reads CARQRDNQYYEQYF.

The chain joins TRBV20-1 to TRBJ2-7. This CDR3 has 15 residues. Germline assignment: CDR1 DFQATT and CDR2 SNEGSKA (reference sequence). The CDR3 loop is CSARDPSSNTYEQYF.

Frequency places this clonotype as medium-sized (0.01 to 0.1%). The chain uses TRBV4-3 and TRBJ2-7. The CDR3 runs to 15 residues. The germline V gene has CDR1 LGHNA and CDR2 YSLEER. The CDR3 protein is CASSPRAGGHYEQYF.

The rearrangement links TRBV9 to TRBJ2-7; without DNA, the TCRdb call of TRBD2 cannot be checked. The CDR3 spans 16 residues. Germline V lookup: CDR1 SGDLS, CDR2 YYNGEE. The CDR3 loop is CASSLEREGTQYEQYF.

This sequence joins TRBV6-6 and TRBJ1-2; TCRdb selects TRBD1, and the lack of DNA leaves this call unchecked. The germline gives CDR1 MNHNY, CDR2 SVGAGI (reference sequence). The length of the CDR3 is 15 residues. This CDR3 is CASEATRTGDEGYTF.

V gene TRBV25-1 combines with J gene TRBJ2-1; no DNA is available, so the TRBD2 call from TCRdb remains unchecked. This CDR3 contains 18 residues. In germline, CDR1 is MGHDK, CDR2 SYGVNS. The chain's CDR3 is CASSVHGTLHGPHNEQFF.

CDR3 region: CASSLVDTEHNYGYTF. The chain has TRBV7-9 and TRBJ1-2; TCRdb gives TRBD1 as the D gene, but with no DNA this cannot be confirmed. The CDR3 sequence is 16 residues long. Looked up from germline, CDR1 is SEHNR and CDR2 is FQNEAQ (reference sequence).

This clonotype is deemed medium-sized by its frequency. V usage is TRBV28 and J usage is TRBJ2-6. Germline CDR1 is MDHEN and CDR2 is SYDVKM. This CDR3 is 14 amino acids long. Here the CDR3 reads CASRLVTGANVLTF.

The chain links TRBV7-7 to TRBJ2-2. Germline assignment: CDR1 SSHAT and CDR2 FNYEAQ (reference sequence). There are 14 residues in the CDR3. CDR3 in amino acids: CASSPTANTGELFF.

By frequency, this clonotype is medium-sized. The V and J genes are TRBV20-1 and TRBJ2-7; TCRdb's D gene call, TRBD2, goes unchecked for lack of DNA. The CDR3 runs 14 residues. Germline CDR1 reads DFQATT; CDR2 reads SNEGSKA (reference sequence). The CDR3 loop reads CSARVERVAYEQYF.

This sequence joins TRBV4-1 and TRBJ1-1. The CDR3 totals 14 residues. The germline gives CDR1 MGHRA, CDR2 YSYEKL. CDR3 in amino acids: CASSQQYVGTEAFF.

The CDR3: CASSSTRDRTNYGYTF. The chain is built from TRBV7-8 and TRBJ1-2; TCRdb reports TRBD1, a call that lacks DNA to check it against. CDR3 length: 16 residues. Germline values: CDR1 SGHVS, CDR2 FQNEAQ.

This clonotype is classed as medium-sized by frequency. The CDR3 is CASSPLAGEDGEQFF. The chain recombines TRBV28 with TRBJ2-1; as DNA is missing, the TRBD2 call by TCRdb cannot be tested. The germline V gene encodes CDR1 MDHEN and CDR2 SYDVKM. The CDR3 totals 15 residues.

The chain has TRBV29-1 and TRBJ2-3; the TCRdb call, TRBD1, lacks DNA for checking. The V gene's germline CDR1 is SQVTM and CDR2 ANQGSEA. This CDR3 has 14 amino acids. Here the CDR3 reads CSVDSGLASDTQYF.

The chain carries TRBV4-3 and TRBJ2-7; TCRdb indicates TRBD2, and absent DNA this call remains unverified. Per the germline V gene, CDR1 is LGHNA and CDR2 is YSLEER. The CDR3 length is 15 residues. Here the CDR3 reads CASSQGAGPSYEQYF.

Measured by frequency, this clonotype is medium-sized. The chain carries TRBV30 and TRBJ2-2. Germline V CDR1 and CDR2: GTSNPN, SVGIG (reference sequence). This CDR3 comprises 13 residues. The CDR3: CAWNIPNTGELFF.

The chain recombines TRBV29-1 with TRBJ2-2; TCRdb proposes TRBD2, but this gene call is untestable without DNA. CDR3 size: 12 residues. The germline gives CDR1 SQVTM, CDR2 ANQGSEA. CDR3 sequence: CSVVDRSGELFF.

The CDR3 loop is CSVEGAREGQDEQYF. V is TRBV29-1 and J is TRBJ2-7; the D gene TCRdb calls, TRBD2, cannot be checked with no DNA. The length of the CDR3 is 15 residues. Germline loops: CDR1 SQVTM, CDR2 ANQGSEA.

The rearrangement joins TRBV27 to TRBJ2-2; with no DNA, the TCRdb D assignment of TRBD1 cannot be verified. Per the germline V gene, CDR1 is MNHEY and CDR2 is SMNVEV (reference sequence). This CDR3 comprises 17 residues. The CDR3 here is CASSLTLGQGATGELFF.

This clonotype is deemed medium-sized (0.01 to 0.1%) by its frequency. The chain joins TRBV5-5 to TRBJ2-1; the TRBD2 assignment by TCRdb is unverifiable without DNA. The CDR3 totals 15 residues. Germline CDR1 SGHKS, CDR2 YYEKEE (reference sequence). This chain's CDR3 is CASSRGTSGGWEQFF.

Judged by frequency, this clonotype is medium-sized. CDR3 sequence reads: CSATRGAANTGELFF. This chain uses TRBV20-1 with TRBJ2-2; the D gene TCRdb calls, TRBD1, cannot be checked with no DNA. Germline assignment: CDR1 DFQATT and CDR2 SNEGSKA (reference sequence). The CDR3 is 15 amino acids.